This T cell receptor beta chain was captured by sequencing in a study of blood T cell repertoires in COVID-19. About the study: T cells, B-cell-depleted T cells, or PBMCs supplied cDNA or gDNA.

Clones were read by immunoSEQ multiplex PCR, and TCRdb kept only the in-frame ones, dropping some. Counted here are 46,000 or so clones, 90% occurring once; the ten biggest clones make up 19%. The CDR3 length is 18 residues. Germline trimming cut 2 bases from V and 1 base from J; bases unmatched to any gene: 8. Looked up from germline, CDR1 is ENHRY and CDR2 is SYGVKD. Sequenced sample: peripheral blood. This clonotype was sampled from a man between 65 and 80 years old with active COVID-19. The V gene is TRBV10-3, the J gene TRBJ2-3, with 11 bases lining up with TRBD2. CDR3 nucleotide sequence: TGTGCCATCAGTGAGGTCTTAGCGGGAGGGCCGGGCACAGATACGCAGTATTTT. Translation gives CAISEVLAGGPGTDTQYF.